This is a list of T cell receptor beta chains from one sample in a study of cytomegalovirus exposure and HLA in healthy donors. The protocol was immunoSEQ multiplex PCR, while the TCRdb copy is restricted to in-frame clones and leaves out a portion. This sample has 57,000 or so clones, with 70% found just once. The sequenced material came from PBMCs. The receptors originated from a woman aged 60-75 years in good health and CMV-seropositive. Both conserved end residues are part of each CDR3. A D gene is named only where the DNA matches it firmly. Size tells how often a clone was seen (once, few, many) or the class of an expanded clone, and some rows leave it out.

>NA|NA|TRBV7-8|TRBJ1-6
TGTGCCAGCAAAGGGGAGGGTACCGGGATTTCACCCCTCCACTTT
CASKGEGTGISPLHF
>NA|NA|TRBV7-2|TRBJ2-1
TGTGCCAGCAGCAATTTCTTCCCCAATGAGCAGTTCTTC
CASSNFFPNEQFF
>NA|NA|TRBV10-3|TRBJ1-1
TGTGCCACCTTGCGTCAGGGGTCGGACACTGAAGCTTTCTTT
CATLRQGSDTEAFF
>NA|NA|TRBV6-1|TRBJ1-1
TGTGCCAGCAGTGAAGTGCGCGGGGGCACTGAAGCTTTCTTT
CASSEVRGGTEAFF
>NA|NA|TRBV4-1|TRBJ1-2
TGCGCCAGCAGCCCCCCAGGGGACTATGGCTACACCTTC
CASSPPGDYGYTF
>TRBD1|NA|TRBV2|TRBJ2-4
TGTGCCAGCAGTGATAGGGACAGGCTAGCCAAAAACATTCAGTACTTC
CASSDRDRLAKNIQYF
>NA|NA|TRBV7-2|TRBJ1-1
TGTGCCAGCAGCCCTACCATCTCCCGGGACACTGAAGCTTTCTTT
CASSPTISRDTEAFF
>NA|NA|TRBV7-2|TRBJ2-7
TGTGCCAGCAGCTCCCGCAGGGTTGGCGAGCAGTACTTC
CASSSRRVGEQYF
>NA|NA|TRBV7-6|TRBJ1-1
TGTGCCAGCAGCTCCACTCGGAGCACTGAAGCTTTCTTT
CASSSTRSTEAFF
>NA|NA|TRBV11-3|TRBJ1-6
TGTGCCAGCAGCCAGGGCGAGAATTCACCCCTCCACTTT
CASSQGENSPLHF
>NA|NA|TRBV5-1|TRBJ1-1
TGCGCCAGCAGCTTGGATCTCGGGACTGAAGCTTTCTTT
CASSLDLGTEAFF
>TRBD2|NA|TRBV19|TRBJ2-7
TGTGCCAGTAGTGGGGGGGATTGGGACGGCTACGAGCAGTACTTC
CASSGGDWDGYEQYF
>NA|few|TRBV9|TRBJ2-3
TGTGCCAGCAGTTACTCGGGAGAAGATACGCAGTATTTT
CASSYSGEDTQYF
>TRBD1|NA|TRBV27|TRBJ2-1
TGTGCCAGCGCGGGCGGACAGGGGGCCAGCAATGAGCAGTTCTTC
CASAGGQGASNEQFF
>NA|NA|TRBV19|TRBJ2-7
TGTGCCAGTAGTATGACCGGGACTGGGCCCTACGAGCAGTACTTC
CASSMTGTGPYEQYF
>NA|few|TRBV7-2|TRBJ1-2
TGTGCCAGCAGCGAAAATTCTCAGGGGTACTATGGCTACACCTTC
CASSENSQGYYGYTF
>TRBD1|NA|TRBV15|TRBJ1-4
TGTGCCACCAGACAGACAGGGGGAGGTGAAAAACTGTTTTTT
CATRQTGGGEKLFF
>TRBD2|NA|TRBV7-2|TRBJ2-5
TGTGCCAGCAGCTTTGTGGCGGGGGGGGGAGAGACCCAGTACTTC
CASSFVAGGGETQYF
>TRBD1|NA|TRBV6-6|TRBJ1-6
TGTGCCAGCACCCAGGGGGGAAACGCACTTTCACCCCTCCACTTT
CASTQGGNALSPLHF
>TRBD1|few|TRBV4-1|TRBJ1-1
TGCGCCAGCAGCCAAGGGACAGGGGGTTTCACTGAAGCTTTCTTT
CASSQGTGGFTEAFF
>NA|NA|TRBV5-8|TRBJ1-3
TGTGCCAGCAGCTTGCCTGGAGTTCCAGGAAACACCATATATTTT
CASSLPGVPGNTIYF
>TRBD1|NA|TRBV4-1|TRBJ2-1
TGCGCCAGCAGCCATCCGGGACAGGGGGTACGAGAGCAGTTCTTC
CASSHPGQGVREQFF
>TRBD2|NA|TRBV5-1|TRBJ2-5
TGCGCCAGCAGCTTGGGCGCGGGGGGAGAGACCCAGTACTTC
CASSLGAGGETQYF
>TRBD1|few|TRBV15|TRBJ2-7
TGTGCCACCAGCAGAGTCTTACAGGGGGCAGACGAGCAGTACTTC
CATSRVLQGADEQYF
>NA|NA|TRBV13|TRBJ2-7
TGTGCCAGCAGCTTTTACACCAGGGGCACCTACGAGCAGTACTTC
CASSFYTRGTYEQYF
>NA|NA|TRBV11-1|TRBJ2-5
TGTGCCAGCAGCGTTTCTCAGGGCCCCCCTGGGGAGACCCAGTACTTC
CASSVSQGPPGETQYF
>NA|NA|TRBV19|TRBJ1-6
TGTGCCAGTAGTATTCCCGGACTGCTTGCAGGTTCACCCCTCCACTTT
CASSIPGLLAGSPLHF
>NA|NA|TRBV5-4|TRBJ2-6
TGTGCCAGCAGCTCCGGGAGCTCTGGGGCCAACGTCCTGACTTTC
CASSSGSSGANVLTF
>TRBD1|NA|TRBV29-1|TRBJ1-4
TGCAGCGTTTACCTGGCCCCAAGCGACAGGGCAGGAACTGAAAAACTGTTTTTT
CSVYLAPSDRAGTEKLFF
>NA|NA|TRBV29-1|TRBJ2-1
TGCAGCGTTGAAGACCCGGACTTTTTCGGAAACCCGGGGGATGAGCAGTTCTTC
CSVEDPDFFGNPGDEQFF
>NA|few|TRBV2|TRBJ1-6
TGTGCCAGCAGTAACAGATTTAATTCACCCCTCCACTTT
CASSNRFNSPLHF
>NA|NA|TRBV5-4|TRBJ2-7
TGTGCCAGCAGCTTGGTCGGACTACAGTACGAGCAGTACTTC
CASSLVGLQYEQYF
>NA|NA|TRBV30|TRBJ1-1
TGTGCCTGGAGTGGGGAAGGGGTAGGATGGTACTGGGCTTTCTTT
CAWSGEGVGWYWAFF
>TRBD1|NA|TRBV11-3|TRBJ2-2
TGTGCCAGCAGCCCGCAGGGGGCCGGGGAGCTGTTTTTT
CASSPQGAGELFF
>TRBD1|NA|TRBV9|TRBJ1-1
TGTGCCAGCAGCGCCCACACTGACAGGGGGAATGAAGCTTTCTTT
CASSAHTDRGNEAFF
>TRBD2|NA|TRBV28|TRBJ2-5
TGTGCCAGCAGTTTAGGGGCTAGCGGGGATCGGGAGACCCAGTACTTC
CASSLGASGDRETQYF
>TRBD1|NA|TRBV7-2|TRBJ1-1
TGTGCCAGCAGCTCGCCGTGGACAGGGGGCGAAGCTTTCTTT
CASSSPWTGGEAFF
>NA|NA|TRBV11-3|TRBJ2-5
TGTGCCAGCAGCTTAGGCCCCGGGGAGCAAGAGACCCAGTACTTC
CASSLGPGEQETQYF
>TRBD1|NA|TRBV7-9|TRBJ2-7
TGTGCCAGCAGCTCGACAGGGGAAAAGAGGGAGCAGTACTTC
CASSSTGEKREQYF
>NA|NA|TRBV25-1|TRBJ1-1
TGTGCCAGCAGTGAACAGGGAGGAGGCACTGAAGCTTTCTTT
CASSEQGGGTEAFF
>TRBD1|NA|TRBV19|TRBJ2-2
TGTGCCAGTAGTATAGGGTTTAGGGGGCTAGGCGGGGAGCTGTTTTTT
CASSIGFRGLGGELFF
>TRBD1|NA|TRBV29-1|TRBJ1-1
TGCAGCGGCCGGACAGGTGTAAGCTCTGAAGCTTTCTTT
CSGRTGVSSEAFF
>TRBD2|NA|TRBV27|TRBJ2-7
TGTGCCAGCAGTTTATCGAGACTAGCGGGGTTGAACGAGCAGTACTTC
CASSLSRLAGLNEQYF
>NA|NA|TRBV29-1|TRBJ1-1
TGCAGCGTCGCCGCGGGATGGGCCATGAACACTGAAGCTTTCTTT
CSVAAGWAMNTEAFF
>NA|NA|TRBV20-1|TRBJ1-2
TGCAGTGCTAGAGAAGGGGTGGGCTACACCTTC
CSAREGVGYTF
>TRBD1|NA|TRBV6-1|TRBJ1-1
TGTGCCAGCATCCTACAGGGACAGGGGAACACTGAAGCTTTCTTT
CASILQGQGNTEAFF
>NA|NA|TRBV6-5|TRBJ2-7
TGTGCCAGCAGTTACAGGGGGATGAACGAGCAGTACTTC
CASSYRGMNEQYF
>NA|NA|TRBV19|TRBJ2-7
TGTGCCGCGTTAGACAGGACGAAGAGTTACGAGCAGTACTTC
CAALDRTKSYEQYF
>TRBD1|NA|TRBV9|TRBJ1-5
TGTGCCAGCAGCGTAGGGGGGACAGCGGGCAATCAGCCCCAGCATTTT
CASSVGGTAGNQPQHF
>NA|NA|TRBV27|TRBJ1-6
TGTGCCAGCAGTTTCAGGGAACGTGAGAATTCACCCTTCCACTTT
CASSFRERENSPFHF
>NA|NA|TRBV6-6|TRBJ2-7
TGTGCCAGCAGTCCAAGAGACAATACCTACGAGCAGTACTTC
CASSPRDNTYEQYF
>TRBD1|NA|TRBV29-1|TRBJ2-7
TGCAGCGTTGGGGACAGGGCCTACGAGCAGTACTTC
CSVGDRAYEQYF
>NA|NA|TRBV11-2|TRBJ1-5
TGTGCCAGCAGCTTAGTCGGGGGGAACAATCAGCCCCAGCATTTT
CASSLVGGNNQPQHF
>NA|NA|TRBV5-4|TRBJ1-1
TGTGCCAGCAGCCCCCTGGGGGGGCCCGGGAACACTGAAGCTTTCTTT
CASSPLGGPGNTEAFF
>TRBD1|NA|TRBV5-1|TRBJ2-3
TGCGCCAGCAGCGTCGGACAGGGAGGTGTGGATACGCAGTATTTT
CASSVGQGGVDTQYF